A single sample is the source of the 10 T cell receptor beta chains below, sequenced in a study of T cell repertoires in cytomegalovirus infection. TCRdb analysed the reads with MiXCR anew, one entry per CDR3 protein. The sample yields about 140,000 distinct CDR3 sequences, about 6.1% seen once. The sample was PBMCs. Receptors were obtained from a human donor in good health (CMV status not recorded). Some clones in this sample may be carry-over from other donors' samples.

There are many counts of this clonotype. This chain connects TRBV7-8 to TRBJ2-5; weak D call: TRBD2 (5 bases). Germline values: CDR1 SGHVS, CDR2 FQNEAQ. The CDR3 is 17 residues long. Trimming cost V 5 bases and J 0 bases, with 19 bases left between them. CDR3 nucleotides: TGTGCCAGCAGCCCCGTGACTAACCCAGAGTACCAAGAGACCCAGTACTTC. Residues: CASSPVTNPEYQETQYF.

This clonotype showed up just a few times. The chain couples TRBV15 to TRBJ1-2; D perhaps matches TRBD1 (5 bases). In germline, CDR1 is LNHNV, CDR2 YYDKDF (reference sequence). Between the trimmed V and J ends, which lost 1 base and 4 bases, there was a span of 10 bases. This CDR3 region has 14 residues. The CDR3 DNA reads TGTGCCACCAGCAGAGTGGATAGGGGCTATGGCTACACCTTC. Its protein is CATSRVDRGYGYTF.

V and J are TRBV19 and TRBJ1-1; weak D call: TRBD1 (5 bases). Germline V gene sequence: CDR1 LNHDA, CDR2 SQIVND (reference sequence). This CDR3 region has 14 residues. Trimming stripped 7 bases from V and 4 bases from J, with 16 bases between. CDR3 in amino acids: CASTARAGTTEAFF. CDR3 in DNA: TGTGCCAGTACCGCCCGGGCGGGGACCACTGAAGCTTTCTTT.

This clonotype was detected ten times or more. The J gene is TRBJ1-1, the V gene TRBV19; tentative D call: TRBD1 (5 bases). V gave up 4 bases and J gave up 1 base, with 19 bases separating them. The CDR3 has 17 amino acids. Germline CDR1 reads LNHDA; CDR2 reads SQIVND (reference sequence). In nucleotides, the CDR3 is TGTGCCAGTAGTACCCGAGGGGAAAGGACATCGAACACTGAAGCTTTCTTT. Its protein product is CASSTRGERTSNTEAFF. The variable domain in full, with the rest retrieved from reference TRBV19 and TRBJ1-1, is DGGITQSPKYLFRKEGQNVTLSCEQNLNHDAMYWYRQDPGQGLRLIYYSQIVNDFQKGDIAEGYSVSREKKESFPLTVTSAQKNPTAFYLCASSTRGERTSNTEAFFGQGTRLTVV.

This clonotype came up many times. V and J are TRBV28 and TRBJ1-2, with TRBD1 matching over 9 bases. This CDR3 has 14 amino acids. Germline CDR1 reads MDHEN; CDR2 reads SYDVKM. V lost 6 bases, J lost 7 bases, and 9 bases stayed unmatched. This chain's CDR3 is CASRPRDRVGGYTF. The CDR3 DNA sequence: TGTGCCAGCAGGCCCCGGGACAGGGTGGGTGGCTACACCTTC.

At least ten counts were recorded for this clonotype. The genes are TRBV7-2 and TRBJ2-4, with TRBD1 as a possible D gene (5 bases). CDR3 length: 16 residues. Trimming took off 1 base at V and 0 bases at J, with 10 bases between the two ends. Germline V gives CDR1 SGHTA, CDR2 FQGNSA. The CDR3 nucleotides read TGTGCCAGCAGCTTAGACAGGATCCTAGCCAAAAACATTCAGTACTTC. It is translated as CASSLDRILAKNIQYF. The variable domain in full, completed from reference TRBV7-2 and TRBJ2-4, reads GAGVSQSPSNKVTEKGKDVELRCDPISGHTALYWYRQSLGQGLEFLIYFQGNSAPDKSGLPSDRFSAERTGGSVSTLTIQRTQQEDSAVYLCASSLDRILAKNIQYFGAGTRLSVL.

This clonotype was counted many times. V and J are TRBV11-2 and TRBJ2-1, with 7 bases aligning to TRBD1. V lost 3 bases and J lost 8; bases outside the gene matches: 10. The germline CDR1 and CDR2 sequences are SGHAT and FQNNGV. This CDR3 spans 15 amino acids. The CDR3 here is CASSFTGQDLDEQFF. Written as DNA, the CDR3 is TGTGCCAGCAGCTTCACCGGACAGGACCTAGATGAGCAGTTCTTC. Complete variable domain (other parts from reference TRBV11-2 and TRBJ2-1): EAGVAQSPRYKIIEKRQSVAFWCNPISGHATLYWYQQILGQGPKLLIQFQNNGVVDDSQLPKDRFSAERLKGVDSTLKIQPAKLEDSAVYLCASSFTGQDLDEQFFGPGTRLTVL.

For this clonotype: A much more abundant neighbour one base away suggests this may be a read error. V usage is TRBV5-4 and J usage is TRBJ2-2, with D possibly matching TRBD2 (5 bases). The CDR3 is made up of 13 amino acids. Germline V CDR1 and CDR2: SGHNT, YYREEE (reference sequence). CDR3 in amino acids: CASSLPHAGELSF. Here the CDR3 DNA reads TGTGCCAGCAGCCTCCCCCACGCCGGGGAGCTGTCTTTT.

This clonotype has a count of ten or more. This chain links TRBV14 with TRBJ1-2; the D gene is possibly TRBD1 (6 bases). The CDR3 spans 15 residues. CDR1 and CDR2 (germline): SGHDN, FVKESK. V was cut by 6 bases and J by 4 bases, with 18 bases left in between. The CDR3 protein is CASRPSGQRPYGYTF. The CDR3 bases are TGTGCCAGCAGACCTTCTGGACAGCGCCCCTATGGCTACACCTTC.

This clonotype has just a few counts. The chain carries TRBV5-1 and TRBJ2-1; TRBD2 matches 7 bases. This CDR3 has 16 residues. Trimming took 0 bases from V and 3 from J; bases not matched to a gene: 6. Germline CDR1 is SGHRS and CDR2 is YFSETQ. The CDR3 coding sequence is TGCGCCAGCAGCTTGGCGACGGGGGGATTCTACAATGAGCAGTTCTTC. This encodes CASSLATGGFYNEQFF.